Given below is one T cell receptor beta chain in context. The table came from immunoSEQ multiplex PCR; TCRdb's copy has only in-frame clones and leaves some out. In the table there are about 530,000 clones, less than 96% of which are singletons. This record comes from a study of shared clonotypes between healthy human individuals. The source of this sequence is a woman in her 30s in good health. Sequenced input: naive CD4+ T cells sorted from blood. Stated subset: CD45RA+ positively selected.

DNA of the CDR3: TGTGCCAGCAGCGTAGGAACAGCCCCCGTCGAAAAACTGTTTTTT. This gives the protein CASSVGTAPVEKLFF. V gene TRBV9 combines with J gene TRBJ1-4; D is uncertain. CDR3 length: 15 residues. CDR1 SGDLS and CDR2 YYNGEE come from the germline V gene. The germline V and J ends were trimmed by 0 bases and 8 bases, with 14 bases remaining between them.